This entry lists 20 T cell receptor beta chains sequenced from one sample in a study of brain T cells in children with intractable seizures. The sample's time point: blood from clinic visit 5 months post-surgery; TSC patient then seizure free. The protocol was immunoSEQ multiplex PCR, while the TCRdb copy is restricted to in-frame clones and leaves out a portion. Among a few hundred thousand clones listed, roughly 92% were seen once. The starting material was peripheral blood, obtained more than 4 months after surgery. The receptors originated from a boy younger than two with tuberous sclerosis and intractable seizures.

The chain combines TRBV6-1 with TRBJ1-2, with TRBD1 matching 7 bases. The trim removed 2 bases at V and 14 bases at J, leaving 11 bases unmatched. This CDR3 is 13 amino acids long. CDR1 MNHNS and CDR2 SASEGT come from the germline V gene. In DNA, the CDR3 is TGTGCCAGCAGTGAATATTTGGCCGAGGGACAGACCTTC. Protein sequence: CASSEYLAEGQTF.

This chain joins TRBV7-9 and TRBJ1-3; no clear D. CDR1 and CDR2 from the germline V gene are SEHNR and FQNEAQ (reference sequence). V was trimmed by 5 bases and J by 0 bases, leaving 14 bases between them. The CDR3 length is 16 residues. The CDR3 DNA sequence: TGTGCCAGCAGCCCTGGGTCTTCGATCTCTGGAAACACCATATATTTT. It encodes CASSPGSSISGNTIYF.

Concerning this clone: The same CDR3 arises from other DNA sequences in this sample as well. V is TRBV7-9 and J is TRBJ2-1, with no clear D. The germline gives CDR1 SEHNR, CDR2 FQNEAQ (reference sequence). The V gene lost 6 bases and the J gene lost 7 bases, with 7 bases spanning the gap. The CDR3 covers 11 residues. The CDR3 sequence: CASSRNNEQFF. The DNA for the CDR3 is TGTGCCAGCAGTCGCAATAATGAGCAGTTCTTC.

This chain links TRBV28 with TRBJ1-6; 7 positions agree with TRBD1. This CDR3 spans 14 amino acids. CDR1 MDHEN and CDR2 SYDVKM come from the germline V gene. Germline trimming cut 6 bases from V and 6 bases from J; bases unmatched to any gene: 5. CDR3 protein: CASRPQGVNSPLHF. The CDR3 DNA sequence: TGTGCCAGCAGACCGCAGGGGGTTAATTCACCCCTCCACTTT.

V is TRBV11-2 and J is TRBJ2-1, with 8 bases fitting TRBD2. Trimming at V came to 8 bases and at J to 6 bases, leaving 9 bases not matched to a gene. The CDR3 length is 14 residues. Germline V gives CDR1 SGHAT, CDR2 FQNNGV. CDR3 DNA: TGTGCCAGCGCGGGGCTAGCGGGCTCCAATGAGCAGTTCTTC. Translating it yields CASAGLAGSNEQFF.

The chain has TRBV6-6 and TRBJ2-7, with 9 bases identical to TRBD2. Trimming at V came to 2 bases and at J to 4 bases, leaving 9 bases not matched to a gene. The germline gives CDR1 MNHNY, CDR2 SVGAGI (reference sequence). This CDR3 contains 16 residues. The CDR3 spells CASSYGVAGVRYEQYF. CDR3 nucleotides: TGTGCCAGCAGTTACGGGGTAGCGGGGGTTAGGTACGAGCAGTACTTC.

The J gene is TRBJ1-1, the V gene TRBV6-5; D unresolved. Germline V lookup: CDR1 MNHEY, CDR2 SVGAGI. The V end lost 2 bases, the J end lost 11 bases, and 9 bases lay between the germline ends. CDR3 length: 11 amino acids. CDR3 sequence (DNA): TGTGCCAGCAGTTACCGAAGTTCGGCTTTCTTT. Amino acid sequence: CASSYRSSAFF.

The chain employs TRBV7-8 and TRBJ1-2; 11 bases are a match to TRBD1. CDR3 size: 14 residues. The V and J ends lost 5 bases and 4 bases, in that order; junction bases with no gene match: 3. CDR1 is SGHVS, CDR2 FQNEAQ, per germline. The CDR3 loop is CASSGQGASYGYTF. The CDR3, as DNA: TGTGCCAGCAGCGGACAGGGGGCTAGCTATGGCTACACCTTC.

This chain links TRBV9 with TRBJ1-6; D possibly corresponds to TRBD1 (6 bases). This CDR3 region has 16 residues. Deletions cut 0 bases from V and 7 bases from J, with 14 bases between. From germline, CDR1 is SGDLS and CDR2 YYNGEE. As DNA, the CDR3 is TGTGCCAGCAGCGTAGCTACAGGGTGTTGGAATTCACCCCTCCACTTT. This encodes CASSVATGCWNSPLHF.

The V gene is TRBV6-1, the J gene TRBJ2-3; TRBD1 might be the D (6 bases). The CDR3 totals 17 residues. CDR1 is MNHNS and CDR2 is SASEGT in the germline V gene. Deletions cut 0 bases from V and 2 bases from J, with 15 bases between. CDR3 nucleotide sequence: TGTGCCAGCAGTGAAGCGCATGGCAGACAGGACACAGATACGCAGTATTTT. It specifies CASSEAHGRQDTDTQYF.

V and J are TRBV6-5 and TRBJ2-7, with TRBD1 identical over 7 bases. The CDR3 covers 14 residues. Germline CDR1 MNHEY, CDR2 SVGAGI. The J segment lost 4 bases and the V segment lost 6 bases, leaving 9 bases of the junction unmatched. The CDR3 sequence: CASSTTGKSYEQYF. The CDR3 coding sequence is TGTGCCAGCAGCACGACAGGGAAAAGTTACGAGCAGTACTTC.

V is TRBV20-1 and J is TRBJ2-7; no definite D call. CDR1 is DFQATT and CDR2 is SNEGSKA in the germline V gene (reference sequence). V lost 6 bases and J lost 4, with 7 bases in between. This CDR3 is built from 10 residues. CDR3 amino acids: CSASLYEQYF. DNA for the CDR3: TGCAGTGCCAGTTTGTACGAGCAGTACTTC.

The rearrangement joins TRBV7-9 to TRBJ2-7; D might be TRBD2 (5 bases). CDR3 size: 15 residues. Germline values: CDR1 SEHNR, CDR2 FQNEAQ (reference sequence). Between the trimmed V and J ends, which lost 3 bases and 2 bases, there was a span of 14 bases. CDR3: CASSFIRGSAYEQYF. The CDR3 coding sequence is TGTGCCAGCAGCTTCATTAGAGGGTCCGCCTACGAGCAGTACTTC.

This chain links TRBV15 with TRBJ2-7; 9 bases map to TRBD2. J was trimmed by 7 bases and V by 0 bases; bases with no gene match: 10. From germline, CDR1 is LNHNV and CDR2 YYDKDF (reference sequence). The CDR3 is 16 amino acids. The DNA for the CDR3 is TGTGCCACCAGCAGAGAGCTAGCGGGACTAACGGGAGAGCAGTACTTC. Protein: CATSRELAGLTGEQYF. The full variable domain, completed using reference TRBV15 and TRBJ2-7, is DAMVIQNPRYQVTQFGKPVTLSCSQTLNHNVMYWYQQKSSQAPKLLFHYYDKDFNNEADTPDNFQSRRPNTSFCFLDIRSPGLGDTAMYLCATSRELAGLTGEQYFGPGTRLTVT.

The V call is TRBV5-1, the J call TRBJ2-3; perhaps D is TRBD1 or TRBD2 (5 bases each). Germline V gene data show CDR1 as SGHRS and CDR2 as YFSETQ. The CDR3 is made up of 15 amino acids. Trimming cost V 0 bases and J 2 bases, with 10 bases left between them. CDR3 amino acids: CASSLGGDPTDTQYF. CDR3 in DNA: TGCGCCAGCAGCTTGGGAGGGGATCCCACAGATACGCAGTATTTT. The entire variable domain, with the rest obtained from reference TRBV5-1 and TRBJ2-3, is as follows: KAGVTQTPRYLIKTRGQQVTLSCSPISGHRSVSWYQQTPGQGLQFLFEYFSETQRNKGNFPGRFSGRQFSNSRSEMNVSTLELGDSALYLCASSLGGDPTDTQYFGPGTRLTVL.

The chain recombines TRBV10-3 with TRBJ2-7; no clear D. The V gene's germline CDR1 is ENHRY and CDR2 SYGVKD. The CDR3 length is 13 residues. V dropped 4 bases and J dropped 1 base, with 8 bases sitting between them. CDR3 sequence (DNA): TGTGCCATCAGTGCGGTCGAATCCTACGAGCAGTACTTC. This sequence encodes CAISAVESYEQYF.

This clone was observed a single time. In DNA form, the CDR3 reads TGTGCCAGCAGTGAACCTCTAGCGGGAGTGGGGACCGGGGAGCTGTTTTTT. This sequence encodes CASSEPLAGVGTGELFF. The V and J genes are TRBV6-1 and TRBJ2-2; 10 bases are shared with TRBD2. V shed 2 bases, J shed 5 bases, and the junction held 8 bases outside the gene matches. The CDR3 length is 17 residues. Germline CDR1 reads MNHNS; CDR2 reads SASEGT.

The chain couples TRBV5-1 to TRBJ2-3; 9 bases are shared with TRBD1. The germline gives CDR1 SGHRS, CDR2 YFSETQ. The V gene end was trimmed by 0 bases and the J gene end by 2 bases; junction bases not matched to a gene: 7. This CDR3 is 17 amino acids long. The CDR3 is CASSLGRQGVITDTQYF. The CDR3 nucleotides read TGCGCCAGCAGCTTGGGTCGACAGGGGGTCATCACAGATACGCAGTATTTT.

The chain links TRBV30 to TRBJ1-1; 8 bases agree with TRBD1. The V and J ends lost 5 bases and 3 bases, in that order; junction bases with no gene match: 2. The germline gives CDR1 GTSNPN, CDR2 SVGIG (reference sequence). The CDR3 covers 12 residues. The CDR3 region has the DNA TGTGCCTGGCAACAGGGGGACACTGAAGCTTTCTTT. Protein product: CAWQQGDTEAFF.

This chain joins TRBV30 and TRBJ1-2, with D perhaps matching TRBD1 (6 bases). Trimming removed 0 bases from V and 5 bases from J, with 13 bases in between. CDR3 length equals 14 residues. Per germline, CDR1 GTSNPN and CDR2 SVGIG (reference sequence). The CDR3 nucleotides are TGTGCCTGGAGTGTACTCGGCAGGGGATATGGCTACACCTTC. This codes for CAWSVLGRGYGYTF.